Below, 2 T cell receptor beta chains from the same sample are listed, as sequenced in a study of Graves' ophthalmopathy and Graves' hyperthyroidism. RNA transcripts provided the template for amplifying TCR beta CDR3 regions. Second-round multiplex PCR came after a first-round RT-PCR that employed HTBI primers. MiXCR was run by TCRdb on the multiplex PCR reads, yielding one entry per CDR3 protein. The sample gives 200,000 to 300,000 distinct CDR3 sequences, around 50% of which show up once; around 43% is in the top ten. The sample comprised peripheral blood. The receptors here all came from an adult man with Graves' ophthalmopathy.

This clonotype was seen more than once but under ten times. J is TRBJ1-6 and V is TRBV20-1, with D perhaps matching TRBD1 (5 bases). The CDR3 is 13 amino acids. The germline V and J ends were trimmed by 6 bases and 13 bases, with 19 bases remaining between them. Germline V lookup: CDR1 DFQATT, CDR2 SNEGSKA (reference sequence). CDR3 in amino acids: CSAHDSPNGPLHF. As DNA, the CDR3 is TGCAGTGCCCATGACAGCCCCAATGGGCCCCTCCACTTT.

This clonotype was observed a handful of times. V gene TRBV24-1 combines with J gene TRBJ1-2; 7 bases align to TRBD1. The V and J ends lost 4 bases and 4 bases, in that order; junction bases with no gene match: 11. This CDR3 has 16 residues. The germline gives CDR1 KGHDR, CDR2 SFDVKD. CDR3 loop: CATSDNNDRAGYGYTF. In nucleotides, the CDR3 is TGTGCCACCAGTGACAACAATGACAGGGCTGGCTATGGCTACACCTTC.